This record covers a single T cell receptor (beta chain). Assay used: immunoSEQ multiplex PCR; TCRdb lists only in-frame clones, some missing. Of around 49,000 clones in the sample, about 92% were seen once. These data belong to a study of blood T cell repertoires in COVID-19. Patients at the Seattle site were enrolled during active infection and followed longitudinally. Sequencing was carried out using peripheral blood. This TCR was recovered from a man between 60 and 70 years old with COVID-19, enrolled during active disease.

DNA for the CDR3: TGTGCCAGCAGCGAACGGACAGGGAGTGGTGGAGACATTCAGTACTTC. Its translation is CASSERTGSGGDIQYF. The genes are TRBV2 and TRBJ2-4; 8 nucleotides align to TRBD1. Germline V lookup: CDR1 SNHLY, CDR2 FYNNEI. The CDR3 contains 16 residues. The ends lost 6 bases at V and 8 bases at J; junction bases unmatched: 15.